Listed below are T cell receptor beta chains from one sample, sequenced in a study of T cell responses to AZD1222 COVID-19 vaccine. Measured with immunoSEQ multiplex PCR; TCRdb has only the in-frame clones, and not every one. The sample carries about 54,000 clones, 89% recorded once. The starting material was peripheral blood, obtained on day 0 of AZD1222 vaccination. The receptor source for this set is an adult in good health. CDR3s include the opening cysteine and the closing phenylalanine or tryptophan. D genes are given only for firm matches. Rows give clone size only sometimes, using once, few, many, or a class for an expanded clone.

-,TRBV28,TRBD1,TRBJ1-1,TGTGCCAGCAATCAAGGGGGCGCGGGCACTGAAGCTTTCTTT,CASNQGGAGTEAFF
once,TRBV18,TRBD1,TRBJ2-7,TGTGCCAGCTCACCTGTGGGACAGGGTGGGTACGAGCAGTACTTC,CASSPVGQGGYEQYF
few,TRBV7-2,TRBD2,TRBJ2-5,TGTGCCAGCAGCCAAAACGGGGCGGGAGTGGGAGAGACCCAGTACTTC,CASSQNGAGVGETQYF
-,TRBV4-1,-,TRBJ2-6,TGCGCCAGCAGCCAAGGACTCAAAACAGGGACCGGGGCCAACGTCCTGACTTTC,CASSQGLKTGTGANVLTF
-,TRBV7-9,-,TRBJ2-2,TGTGCCAGCAGCTCTTACGGGATTTCCGGGGAGCTGTTTTTT,CASSSYGISGELFF
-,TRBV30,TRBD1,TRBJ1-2,TGTGCCTGGAGGGGACAGCCTGGCTACACCTTC,CAWRGQPGYTF
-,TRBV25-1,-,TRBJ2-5,TGTGCCGCGGGGACGGGGGGCTACCAAGAGACCCAGTACTTC,CAAGTGGYQETQYF
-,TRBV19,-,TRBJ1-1,TGTGCCAGTAGTATCTTATCCATTTCCTTGGGGAACACTGAAGCTTTCTTT,CASSILSISLGNTEAFF
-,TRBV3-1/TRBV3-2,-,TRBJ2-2,TGTGCCACCACAAACAGGTTCCCCGGGGAGCTGTTTTTT,CATTNRFPGELFF
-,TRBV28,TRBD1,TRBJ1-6,TGTGCCAGCAATAGAAACGTACAGGGGGCGCGTCGGGATTCACCCCTCCACTTT,CASNRNVQGARRDSPLHF
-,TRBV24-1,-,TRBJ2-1,TGTGCCACCAGTGATCCGGGATTCTTC,CATSDPGFF
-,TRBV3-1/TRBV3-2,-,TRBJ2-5,TGTGCCAGCAGCATATTCGGGAACCAAGAGACCCAGTACTTC,CASSIFGNQETQYF
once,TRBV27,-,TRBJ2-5,TGTGCCAGCAGTTTAAGATGGGGGCGTCAGGAGACCCAGTACTTC,CASSLRWGRQETQYF
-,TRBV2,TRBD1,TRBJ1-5,TGTGCCAGCAGTTGGGACAGGGAAAATCAGCCCCAGCATTTT,CASSWDRENQPQHF
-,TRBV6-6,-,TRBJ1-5,TGTGCCAGCAGTTACGGGACAATGAATCAGCCCCAGCATTTT,CASSYGTMNQPQHF
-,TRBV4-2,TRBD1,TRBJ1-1,TGTGCCAGCAGCCAGACAGGGGTGAACACTGAAGCTTTCTTT,CASSQTGVNTEAFF
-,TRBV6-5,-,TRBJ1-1,TGTGCCAGCAGTTACTCGATCCGTAGGGGAAGCACTGAAGCTTTCTTT,CASSYSIRRGSTEAFF
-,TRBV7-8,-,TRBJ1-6,TGTGCCAGCAGCTCGGGTTTGGGCTCCTATAATTCACCCCTCCACTTT,CASSSGLGSYNSPLHF
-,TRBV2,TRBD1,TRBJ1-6,TGTGCCAGCCAGACAGGGGCGGACCGCAGTTCACCCCTCCACTTT,CASQTGADRSSPLHF
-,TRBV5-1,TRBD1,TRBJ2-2,TGCGCCAGCAGCTGGAGCGGACAGGGTTCGACCGGGGAGCTGTTTTTT,CASSWSGQGSTGELFF
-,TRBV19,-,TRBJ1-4,TGTGCCAGTAGTACCTCAGGACCCGGGGATGAAAAACTGTTTTTT,CASSTSGPGDEKLFF
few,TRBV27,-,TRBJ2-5,TGTGCCAGCAGTTTCACAGGGCGGGAGGAGACCCAGTACTTC,CASSFTGREETQYF
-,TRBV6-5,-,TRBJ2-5,TGTGCCAGCACCTCCGTTGGAACCCAGTACTTC,CASTSVGTQYF
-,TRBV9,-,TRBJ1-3,TGTGCCAGCAGCGTAGTAGCGGCAGGAAACACCATATATTTT,CASSVVAAGNTIYF
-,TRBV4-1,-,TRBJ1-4,TGCGCCAGCAGCCGGATCGAGGACCGACGCGATGAAAAACTGTTTTTT,CASSRIEDRRDEKLFF
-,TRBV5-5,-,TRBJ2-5,TGTGCCAGCAGCCGGGCGCCCAGGGAGGCCCAAGAGACCCAGTACTTC,CASSRAPREAQETQYF
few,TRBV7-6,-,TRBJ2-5,TGTGCCAGCAGCTCAGGGGACCGAACGGCTGGTGCCCAGTACTTC,CASSSGDRTAGAQYF
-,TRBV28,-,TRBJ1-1,TGTGCCAGTTGGGAGAGGGGTCCGAGTACTGAAGCTTTCTTT,CASWERGPSTEAFF
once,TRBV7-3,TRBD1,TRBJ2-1,TGTGCCAGCAGCTTTCAGACAGGGGGATATGAGCAGTTCTTC,CASSFQTGGYEQFF
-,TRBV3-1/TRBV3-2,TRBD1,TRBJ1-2,TGTGCCAGCAGCCATGGGGGGGACAGTTTTAACTATGGCTACACCTTC,CASSHGGDSFNYGYTF
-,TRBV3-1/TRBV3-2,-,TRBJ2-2,TGTGCCAGCAGCACCGGGGCGGGGCGACCCGGGGAGCTGTTTTTT,CASSTGAGRPGELFF
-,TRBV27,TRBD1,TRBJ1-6,TGTGCCAGCAGTTTGGGACAGGGGGCGACACCCCTCCACTTT,CASSLGQGATPLHF
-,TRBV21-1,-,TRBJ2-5,TGTGCCAGCAGCCTACCGGGCCCAGGAAGGGAGACCCAGTACTTC,CASSLPGPGRETQYF
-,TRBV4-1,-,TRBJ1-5,TGCGCCAGCAGCCAAGATATTAGCAATCAGCCCCAGCATTTT,CASSQDISNQPQHF
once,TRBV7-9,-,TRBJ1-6,TGTGCCAGCAGCGGGACATCGAGCTCCTATAATTCACCCCTCCACTTT,CASSGTSSSYNSPLHF
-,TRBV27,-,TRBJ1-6,TGTGCCAGCAGAACCGTCGCAGCTAATAATTCACCCCTCCACTTT,CASRTVAANNSPLHF
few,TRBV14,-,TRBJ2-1,TGTGCCAGCAGCCCCGGGGCGGTACGATGGCAGTTCTTC,CASSPGAVRWQFF
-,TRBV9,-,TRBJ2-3,TGTGCCAGCAGCGTAGGAAGGGGTACGCAGTATTTT,CASSVGRGTQYF
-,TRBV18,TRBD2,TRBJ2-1,TGTGCCAGCTCCCATCCCGGGGGGAGAGGATACAATGAGCAGTTCTTC,CASSHPGGRGYNEQFF
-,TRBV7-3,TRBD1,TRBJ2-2,TGTGCCAGCAGCTTAGCGGACAGGAGGAACACCGGGGAGCTGTTTTTT,CASSLADRRNTGELFF
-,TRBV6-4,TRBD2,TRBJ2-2,TGTGCCAGCAGCCCAAGCGGGAGTGTCACCGGGGAGCTGTTTTTT,CASSPSGSVTGELFF
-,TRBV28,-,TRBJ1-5,TGTGCCAGCAGTTTACATGGGGGGGCAGTGCCCCAGCATTTT,CASSLHGGAVPQHF
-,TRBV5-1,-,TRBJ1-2,TGCGCCAGCAGCTTGTTTGAGGGGAACGCTAACTATGGCTACACCTTC,CASSLFEGNANYGYTF
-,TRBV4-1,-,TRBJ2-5,TGCGCCAGCAGCCAAGATAGGACTTTAGAGACCCAGTACTTC,CASSQDRTLETQYF